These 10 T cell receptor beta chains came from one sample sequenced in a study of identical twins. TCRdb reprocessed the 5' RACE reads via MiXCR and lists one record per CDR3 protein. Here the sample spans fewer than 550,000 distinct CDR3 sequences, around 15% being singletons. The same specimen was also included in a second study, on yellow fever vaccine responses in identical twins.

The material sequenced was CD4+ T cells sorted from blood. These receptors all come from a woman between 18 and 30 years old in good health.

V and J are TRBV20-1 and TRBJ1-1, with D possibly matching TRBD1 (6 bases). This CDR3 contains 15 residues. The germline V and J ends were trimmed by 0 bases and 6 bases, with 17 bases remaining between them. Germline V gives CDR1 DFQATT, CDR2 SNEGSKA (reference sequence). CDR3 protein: CSARDSVRGVAEAFF. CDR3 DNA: TGCAGTGCTAGAGATTCGGTCAGGGGTGTGGCTGAAGCTTTCTTT.

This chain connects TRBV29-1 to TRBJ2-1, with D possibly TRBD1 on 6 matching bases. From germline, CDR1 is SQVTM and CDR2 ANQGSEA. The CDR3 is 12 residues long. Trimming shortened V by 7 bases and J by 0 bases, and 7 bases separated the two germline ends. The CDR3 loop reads CSAQGSYNEQFF. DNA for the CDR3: TGCAGCGCACAGGGCTCCTACAATGAGCAGTTCTTC.

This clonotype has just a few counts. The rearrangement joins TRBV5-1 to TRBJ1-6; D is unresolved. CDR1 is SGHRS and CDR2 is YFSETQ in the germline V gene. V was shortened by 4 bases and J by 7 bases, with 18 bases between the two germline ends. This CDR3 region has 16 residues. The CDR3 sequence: CASSLGRPTENSPLHF. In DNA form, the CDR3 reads TGCGCCAGCAGCCTAGGACGGCCGACGGAGAATTCACCCCTCCACTTT.

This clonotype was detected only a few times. CDR3: CSFSRLASYNEQFF. In DNA form, the CDR3 reads TGCAGCTTCTCCAGACTAGCCTCCTACAATGAGCAGTTCTTC. The chain employs TRBV29-1 and TRBJ2-1; 7 bases fit TRBD2. CDR1 is SQVTM, CDR2 ANQGSEA, per germline. This CDR3 contains 14 residues. V shed 8 bases, J shed 0 bases, and the junction held 7 bases outside the gene matches.

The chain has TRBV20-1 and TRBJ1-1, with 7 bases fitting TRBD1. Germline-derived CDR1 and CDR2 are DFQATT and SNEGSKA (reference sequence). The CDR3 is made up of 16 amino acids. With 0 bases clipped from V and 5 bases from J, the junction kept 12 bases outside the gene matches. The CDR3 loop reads CSAREETGRAATEAFF. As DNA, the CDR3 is TGCAGTGCTAGAGAGGAGACAGGGAGGGCGGCGACTGAAGCTTTCTTT.

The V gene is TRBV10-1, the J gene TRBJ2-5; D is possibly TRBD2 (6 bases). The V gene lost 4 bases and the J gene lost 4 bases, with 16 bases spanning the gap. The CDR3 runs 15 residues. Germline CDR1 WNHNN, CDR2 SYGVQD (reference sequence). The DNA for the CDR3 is TGCGCCAGCAGTGCGGGGGTAGCCCCAGGAGAGACCCAGTACTTC. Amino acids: CASSAGVAPGETQYF.

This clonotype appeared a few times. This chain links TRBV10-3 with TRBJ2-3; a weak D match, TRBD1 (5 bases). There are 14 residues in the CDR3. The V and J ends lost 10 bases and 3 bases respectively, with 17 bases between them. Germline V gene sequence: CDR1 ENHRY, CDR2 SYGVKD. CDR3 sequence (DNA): TGTGCCACCCGCGTAGGGGCCGGGACAGATACGCAGTATTTT. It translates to CATRVGAGTDTQYF.

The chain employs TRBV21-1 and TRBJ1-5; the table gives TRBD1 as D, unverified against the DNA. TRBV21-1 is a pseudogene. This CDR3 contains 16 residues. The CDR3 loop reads CASSKEGQGWNQPQHF. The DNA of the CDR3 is TGTGCCAGCAGCAAAGAGGGACAGGGTTGGAATCAGCCCCAGCATTTT.

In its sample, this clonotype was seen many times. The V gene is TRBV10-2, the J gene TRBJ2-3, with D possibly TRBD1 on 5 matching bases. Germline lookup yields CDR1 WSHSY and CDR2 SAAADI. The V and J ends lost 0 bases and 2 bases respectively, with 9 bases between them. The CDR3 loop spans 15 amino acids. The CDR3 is CASSESQGPTDTQYF. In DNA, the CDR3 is TGCGCCAGCAGTGAGTCGCAGGGCCCCACAGATACGCAGTATTTT.

CDR3 bases: TGTGCCAGCAGTTTAGGGGACAGCCGCACAGATACGCAGTATTTT. This encodes CASSLGDSRTDTQYF. The gene calls are TRBV12-3 or TRBV12-4 and TRBJ2-3, with 7 bases identical to TRBD1. The CDR3 is made up of 15 amino acids. After removal of 1 base from V and 1 base from J, the junction contained 2 bases not matched to a gene.